Included here is one TCR beta chain sequence, with context. The antigen remains unidentified. Using immunoSEQ multiplex PCR, the repertoire was profiled, and TCRdb retains in-frame clones only, with some absent. The table shows approximately 56,000 clones, with approximately 75% occurring only once. This specimen comes from a study of a mutant IDH1 vaccine in newly diagnosed glioma. Study-wide background: Patients began vaccination 4-6 weeks after radiotherapy alone, or with temozolomide cycles. Mean patient age was about 40 years; about 62% were male and roughly 38% female. Antecedent treatment encompassed radiotherapy, temozolomide, or their combination; the majority received both.

Regarding time point: week 47, end of study. Vaccine doses each comprised 300 ug of mutant IDH1 20-mer peptide, with topical imiquimod. Donors had new WHO grade 3 or 4 IDH1-mutant, ATRX-lost astrocytomas. Trimming removed 0 bases from V and 7 bases from J, with 10 bases in between. CDR3 length: 13 residues. Germline-derived CDR1 and CDR2 are LGHNA and YSLEER. The sequence was collected from a man aged 45-65 years with glioma. The genes are TRBV4-3 and TRBJ2-7, with D hard to call. Sequenced here: PBMCs, sampled from a glioma patient whose treatment included an IDH1 peptide vaccine. CDR3: CASSQEPEREQYF. The CDR3 bases are TGCGCCAGCAGCCAAGAGCCTGAAAGGGAGCAGTACTTC.